The entry that follows covers one T cell receptor (beta chain) sequence. Its cognate antigen is unknown. The data originate from a study of graft-versus-host responses after intestinal transplantation. This CDR3 comprises 15 residues. Germline assignment: CDR1 LNHDA and CDR2 SQIVND (reference sequence). Trimming took 3 bases from V and 6 from J; bases not matched to a gene: 5. Overall study findings and caveats: Recipient bone marrow held GvH clones, some seen earlier in ileum or blood.

The table came from immunoSEQ multiplex PCR; TCRdb's copy has only in-frame clones and leaves some out. This sample has roughly 38,000 clones, with around 95% found just once. V and J are TRBV19 and TRBJ2-4; 10 bases align to TRBD2. The receptor was derived from a human patient who received an intestinal transplant, so some T cells may come from the graft donor. Sequenced here: PBMCs, sampled 16 days after intestinal transplant. The CDR3 DNA follows: TGTGCCAGTAGTATGCCGAGACTAGCGGGAAACATTCAGTACTTC. Translating it yields CASSMPRLAGNIQYF.